The subject of this entry is one T cell receptor beta chain. The authors ran a second PCR of 7 to 11 cycles using a sample-barcoded 5' primer and a J-beta primer mix. Each CDR3 protein is one row after TCRdb ran MiXCR on the 5' RACE reads. The sample holds fewer than 1,200,000 distinct CDR3 sequences; about 23% are singletons and the top ten take around 0.75%. This specimen comes from a study of blood T cells in healthy people across ages. The same sample was also used in a study of T cells of mothers and their children. That report adds: Samples were obtained from three healthy Caucasian mothers and their six children.

The clonotype was recovered from a girl aged 2-10 years in good health. The sequenced material came from blood.

The CDR3 region has the DNA TGTGCCACCTCCCGGGACAACTACAATGAGCAGTTCTTC. It translates to CATSRDNYNEQFF. The chain carries TRBV24-1 and TRBJ2-1, with D perhaps TRBD1 (6 bases). The CDR3 runs 13 residues. Between the trimmed V and J ends, which lost 9 bases and 3 bases, there was a span of 11 bases. Germline V CDR1 and CDR2: KGHDR, SFDVKD.